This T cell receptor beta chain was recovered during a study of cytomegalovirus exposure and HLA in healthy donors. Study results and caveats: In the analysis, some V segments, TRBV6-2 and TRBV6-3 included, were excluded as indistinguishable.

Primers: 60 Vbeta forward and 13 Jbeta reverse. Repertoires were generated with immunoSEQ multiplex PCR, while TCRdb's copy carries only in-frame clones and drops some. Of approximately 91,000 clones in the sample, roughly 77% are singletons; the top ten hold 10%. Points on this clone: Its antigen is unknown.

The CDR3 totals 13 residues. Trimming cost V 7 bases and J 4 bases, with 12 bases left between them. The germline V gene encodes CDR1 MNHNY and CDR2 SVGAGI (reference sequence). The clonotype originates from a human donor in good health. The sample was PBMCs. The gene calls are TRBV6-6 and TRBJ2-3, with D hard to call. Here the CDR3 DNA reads TGTGCCAGCACAAACACGGGTCCAGATACGCAGTATTTT. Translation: CASTNTGPDTQYF.